Shown below are 32 T cell receptor beta chains from a single sample sequenced in a study of shared clonotypes between healthy human individuals. Sequencing was performed with immunoSEQ multiplex PCR; in TCRdb, only in-frame clones are kept and a portion is missing. This table has approximately 2,300,000 clones, approximately 90% appearing once. Specimen: naive CD4+ T cells from PBMCs. Documented subset: CD45RA+ positively selected. The receptors originated from a man younger than 35 in good health. Some clones in this sample may be carry-over from other donors' samples.

In this sample, this clone turned up once. This chain connects TRBV18 to TRBJ1-4, with D hard to call. The CDR3 covers 17 residues. V lost 1 base, J lost 0 bases, and 12 bases lay in between. Per the germline V gene, CDR1 is KGHSH and CDR2 is LQKENI. As DNA, the CDR3 is TGTGCCAGCTCACCACTTCAGAGGGAAACAACTAATGAAAAACTGTTTTTT. As protein: CASSPLQRETTNEKLFF. Full variable domain (rest looked up from reference TRBV18 and TRBJ1-4): NAGVMQNPRHLVRRRGQEARLRCSPMKGHSHVYWYRQLPEEGLKFMVYLQKENIIDESGMPKERFSAEFPKEGPSILRIQQVVRGDSAAYFCASSPLQRETTNEKLFFGSGTQLSVL.

The rearrangement links TRBV7-2 to TRBJ1-3, with unresolved D. CDR3 size: 14 residues. Germline assignment: CDR1 SGHTA and CDR2 FQGNSA. V lost 5 bases to trimming and J lost 4 bases, with 12 bases between them. CDR3 in DNA: TGTGCCAGCAGCCTTATGCGTGCCGGAAACACCATATATTTT. Translating it yields CASSLMRAGNTIYF.

The V and J genes are TRBV5-1 and TRBJ1-1, with D maybe TRBD1 (5 bases). Germline assignment: CDR1 SGHRS and CDR2 YFSETQ. The CDR3 extends over 14 amino acids. V was cut by 4 bases and J by 3 bases, with 13 bases left in between. CDR3 nucleotides: TGCGCCAGCAGCCCAATGACAGCAGACACTGAAGCTTTCTTT. Translation: CASSPMTADTEAFF. Based on the CDR3 plus reference TRBV5-1 and TRBJ1-1, the full variable domain is KAGVTQTPRYLIKTRGQQVTLSCSPISGHRSVSWYQQTPGQGLQFLFEYFSETQRNKGNFPGRFSGRQFSNSRSEMNVSTLELGDSALYLCASSPMTADTEAFFGQGTRLTVV.

The chain couples TRBV14 to TRBJ2-5, with 10 bases fitting TRBD2. The CDR3 consists of 17 residues. V shed 4 bases, J shed 3 bases, and the junction held 11 bases outside the gene matches. Germline-derived CDR1 and CDR2 are SGHDN and FVKESK. As DNA, the CDR3 is TGTGCCAGCAGCCCCCCCGGCTTAGCGGGAGGCAAAGAGACCCAGTACTTC. As protein: CASSPPGLAGGKETQYF.

CDR3 region: CASSLTTANEKLFF. For the CDR3, the DNA is TGTGCCAGCAGCTTGACTACAGCAAATGAAAAACTGTTTTTT. The chain links TRBV7-9 to TRBJ1-4; D remains unclear. The CDR3 runs 14 residues. The V and J ends lost 3 bases and 5 bases respectively, with 10 bases between them. Germline values: CDR1 SEHNR, CDR2 FQNEAQ (reference sequence).

Remarks on this clone: One end of the junction fails to match germline, which may point to a read error. This sequence joins TRBV13 and TRBJ1-2; perhaps TRBD1 as D (5 bases). Germline CDR1 PRHDT, CDR2 FYEKMQ (reference sequence). The CDR3 runs to 13 residues. In nucleotides, the CDR3 is TGTGCCAGCAGCCTAGGGGCAGACTGGGGCTACACCTTC. Amino acids: CASSLGADWGYTF. Full variable domain (rest looked up from reference TRBV13 and TRBJ1-2): AAGVIQSPRHLIKEKRETATLKCYPIPRHDTVYWYQQGPGQDPQFLISFYEKMQSDKGSIPDRFSAQQFSDYHSELNMSSLELGDSALYFCASSLGADWGYTFGSGTRLTVV.

This chain uses TRBV5-1 with TRBJ2-1; the D is unclear. Trimming cost V 2 bases and J 0 bases, with 9 bases left between them. The V gene's germline CDR1 is SGHRS and CDR2 YFSETQ. The length of the CDR3 is 15 residues. CDR3 sequence reads: CASSFAHSSYNEQFF. For the CDR3, the DNA is TGCGCCAGCAGCTTTGCGCACAGCTCCTACAATGAGCAGTTCTTC.

The rearrangement joins TRBV13 to TRBJ2-1, with 10 bases that match TRBD1. V dropped 0 bases and J dropped 2; count of bases not matched to a gene: 4. In germline, CDR1 is PRHDT, CDR2 FYEKMQ (reference sequence). This CDR3 region has 17 residues. As DNA, the CDR3 is TGTGCCAGCAGCTTAGGGGGACAGGGGAGGCCCTACAATGAGCAGTTCTTC. Protein sequence: CASSLGGQGRPYNEQFF.

The V call is TRBV28, the J call TRBJ1-1; D unresolved. Germline loops: CDR1 MDHEN, CDR2 SYDVKM. V lost 5 bases to trimming and J lost 4 bases, with 8 bases between them. The CDR3 spans 12 residues. CDR3 in amino acids: CASSLATTEAFF. CDR3 DNA: TGTGCCAGCAGTCTCGCAACCACTGAAGCTTTCTTT.

On this clone: This sample also contains other DNA sequences that code for the same CDR3. The CDR3 DNA reads as TGCGCCAGCAGCCCGACAGGTAACACCGGGGAGCTGTTTTTT. Its protein product is CASSPTGNTGELFF. J is TRBJ2-2 and V is TRBV5-1; D perhaps matches TRBD1 (6 bases). Trimming took off 4 bases at V and 2 bases at J, with 9 bases between the two ends. The CDR3 covers 14 residues. Germline V CDR1 and CDR2: SGHRS, YFSETQ.

As for this clone: The sample contains more than one DNA sequence encoding this CDR3. The V and J genes are TRBV5-1 and TRBJ1-3; unclear D gene. The CDR3 spans 14 residues. CDR1 and CDR2 (germline): SGHRS, YFSETQ. V dropped 4 bases and J dropped 4 bases, with 12 bases sitting between them. In nucleotides, the CDR3 is TGCGCCAGCAGCCTTGGCGCGGCCGGAAACACCATATATTTT. Its protein product is CASSLGAAGNTIYF.

The V and J genes are TRBV30 and TRBJ2-1, with D uncertain. Deletions cut 7 bases from V and 7 bases from J, with 20 bases between. The CDR3 length is 14 residues. CDR1 GTSNPN and CDR2 SVGIG come from the germline V gene (reference sequence). The CDR3 nucleotides read TGTGCCTTAAGTTCCAATACCTATGGGAATGAGCAGTTCTTC. It translates to CALSSNTYGNEQFF.

CDR3 sequence reads: CAWYDRMNTEAFF. The CDR3 region has the DNA TGTGCCTGGTATGACAGGATGAACACTGAAGCTTTCTTT. This sequence joins TRBV30 and TRBJ1-1, with D perhaps matching TRBD1 (6 bases). The V end was cut by 5 bases, the J end by 0 bases, with 10 bases between. Germline V gene lookup returns CDR1 GTSNPN and CDR2 SVGIG (reference sequence). The CDR3 is 13 residues long. Together with reference TRBV30 and TRBJ1-1, the CDR3 gives the full variable domain: SQTIHQWPATLVQPVGSPLSLECTVEGTSNPNLYWYRQAAGRGLQLLFYSVGIGQISSEVPQNLSASRPQDRQFILSSKKLLLSDSGFYLCAWYDRMNTEAFFGQGTRLTVV.

Concerning this clone: Distinct nucleotide sequences in the sample also encode this CDR3. The chain links TRBV5-1 to TRBJ2-7, with TRBD1 matching 7 bases. This CDR3 has 14 amino acids. The germline V gene encodes CDR1 SGHRS and CDR2 YFSETQ. Trimming at V came to 4 bases and at J to 1 base, leaving 5 bases not matched to a gene. As DNA, the CDR3 is TGCGCCAGCAGCCCAGGGACAGTATCCTACGAGCAGTACTTC. This sequence encodes CASSPGTVSYEQYF.

This chain links TRBV5-1 with TRBJ2-2; D is perhaps TRBD2 (6 bases). From germline, CDR1 is SGHRS and CDR2 YFSETQ. The germline V and J ends were trimmed by 2 bases and 5 bases, with 13 bases remaining between them. The CDR3 has 15 residues. CDR3 sequence: CASSFGRESTGELFF. The CDR3 DNA reads as TGCGCCAGCAGCTTTGGACGGGAGTCGACCGGGGAGCTGTTTTTT.

The genes are TRBV27 and TRBJ1-5; tentatively, D is TRBD1 (6 bases). The ends were cut back, 4 bases at V and 5 bases at J, with 12 bases in the middle. The CDR3 is 14 residues long. CDR1 and CDR2 (germline): MNHEY, SMNVEV (reference sequence). CDR3 nucleotide sequence: TGTGCCAGCAGTTCCGGACAGTCTTATCAGCCCCAGCATTTT. Protein sequence: CASSSGQSYQPQHF.

V is TRBV9 and J is TRBJ2-3, with D perhaps being TRBD1 or TRBD2 (6 bases each). Per the germline V gene, CDR1 is SGDLS and CDR2 is YYNGEE. The V end was cut by 3 bases, the J end by 5 bases, with 16 bases between. This CDR3 contains 15 residues. The CDR3, as DNA: TGTGCCAGCAGCGCAGGGGAGGTAGGTCAAGATACGCAGTATTTT. Protein: CASSAGEVGQDTQYF.

The rearrangement links TRBV9 to TRBJ2-6; 9 nucleotides align to TRBD1. In germline, CDR1 is SGDLS, CDR2 YYNGEE. V trimming: 3 bases; J trimming: 1 base; junction bases outside the gene matches: 8. The CDR3 contains 18 residues. The CDR3 region has the DNA TGTGCCAGCAGCGGTACAGGGGGCCTTGGGTCTGGGGCCAACGTCCTGACTTTC. It yields the protein CASSGTGGLGSGANVLTF.

V gene TRBV28 combines with J gene TRBJ2-1; tentatively, D is TRBD1 or TRBD2 (5 bases each). The germline V gene encodes CDR1 MDHEN and CDR2 SYDVKM. The CDR3 has 12 amino acids. Trimming cost V 8 bases and J 10 bases, with 15 bases left between them. CDR3 bases: TGTGCCAGCTTGGGGGTGGGAGCAGAGCAGTTCTTC. It is translated as CASLGVGAEQFF.

The chain is built from TRBV28 and TRBJ2-5; weak D call: TRBD1 (5 bases). Trimming shortened V by 8 bases and J by 5 bases, and 24 bases separated the two germline ends. The germline V gene encodes CDR1 MDHEN and CDR2 SYDVKM. The length of the CDR3 is 16 residues. CDR3 residues: CASAGHHRISGETQYF. The CDR3 region has the DNA TGTGCCAGCGCAGGACATCACAGAATTAGTGGGGAGACCCAGTACTTC.

V and J are TRBV27 and TRBJ2-1; tentative D call: TRBD1 (5 bases). This CDR3 is 16 amino acids long. Trimming pared 6 bases from V and 2 bases from J, leaving 17 bases between. From germline, CDR1 is MNHEY and CDR2 SMNVEV (reference sequence). Written as DNA, the CDR3 is TGTGCCAGCAGGCCTATAAGGGGTCTTCCCTACAATGAGCAGTTCTTC. Translation: CASRPIRGLPYNEQFF.

The V gene is TRBV19, the J gene TRBJ2-1; perhaps TRBD2 as D (6 bases). This CDR3 contains 15 residues. Deletions cut 3 bases from V and 7 bases from J, with 16 bases between. Germline CDR1 reads LNHDA; CDR2 reads SQIVND (reference sequence). The CDR3 bases are TGTGCCAGTAGTATCGGGCCGGCGGCGGGGAATGAGCAGTTCTTC. Translation: CASSIGPAAGNEQFF.

In the case of this clone: At the DNA level, this CDR3 is encoded by other sequences in the same sample as well. This chain links TRBV6-5 with TRBJ1-4, with D possibly matching TRBD1 (5 bases). V was clipped by 2 bases and J by 7 bases, with 8 bases between them. Per the germline V gene, CDR1 is MNHEY and CDR2 is SVGAGI. This CDR3 is 13 amino acids long. The CDR3 DNA follows: TGTGCCAGCAGTTACAGGGGTTCTGAAAAACTGTTTTTT. Amino acids: CASSYRGSEKLFF.

The CDR3 sequence is CASSPYGAWGTEAFF. In nucleotides, the CDR3 is TGTGCCAGCAGCCCCTACGGGGCTTGGGGCACTGAAGCTTTCTTT. The chain recombines TRBV6-5 with TRBJ1-1, with a possible D match to TRBD1 (5 bases). The germline gives CDR1 MNHEY, CDR2 SVGAGI. The CDR3 sequence is 15 residues long. V lost 6 bases and J lost 4, with 18 bases in between.

The DNA of the CDR3 is TGCGCCAGCAGGCATGGACGGACACCCAGGGAGTGGTTCTTC. Its protein product is CASRHGRTPREWFF. J is TRBJ2-1 and V is TRBV23-1, with D perhaps matching TRBD1 or TRBD2 (5 bases each). TRBV23-1 is treated as an ORF (open reading frame) with a function not yet certain. V shed 6 bases and J shed 15 bases, with 24 bases lying between them. This CDR3 has 14 residues.

The chain recombines TRBV7-6 with TRBJ2-1; 9 positions agree with TRBD2. The V and J ends lost 0 bases and 1 base, in that order; junction bases with no gene match: 1. Germline CDR1 is SGHVS and CDR2 is FNYEAQ. The CDR3 spans 16 residues. CDR3 amino acids: CASSLAAGGSYNEQFF. The CDR3 nucleotides read TGTGCCAGCAGCTTAGCGGCGGGAGGGTCCTACAATGAGCAGTTCTTC.

This clone was seen once. The chain couples TRBV4-2 to TRBJ2-4, with 7 nucleotides matching TRBD1. CDR3 length: 18 amino acids. Per germline, CDR1 LGHNA and CDR2 YNFKEQ. J lost 1 base, V lost 3 bases, and 12 bases had no gene match. The CDR3 loop is CASSQVTGRFGAKNIQYF. For the CDR3, the DNA is TGTGCCAGCAGCCAGGTGACAGGGCGCTTTGGGGCCAAAAACATTCAGTACTTC.

CDR3 bases: TGTGCCAGCAGTTCCCCCGGGACTACCCCGTGGGAGCAGTACTTC. It yields the protein CASSSPGTTPWEQYF. The rearrangement joins TRBV28 to TRBJ2-7, with TRBD2 matching 7 bases. V lost 4 bases to trimming and J lost 7 bases; unmatched junction nucleotides: 13. The CDR3 covers 15 residues. Per germline, CDR1 MDHEN and CDR2 SYDVKM.

The J gene is TRBJ2-5, the V gene TRBV7-2; D is unclear. From germline, CDR1 is SGHTA and CDR2 FQGNSA. This CDR3 is 14 amino acids long. With 2 bases removed from V and 5 bases from J, the gap between germline ends came to 12 bases. As DNA, the CDR3 is TGTGCCAGCAGCTTATTAAACCCGACCGAGACCCAGTACTTC. It encodes CASSLLNPTETQYF.

This clone was seen only once. The rearrangement uses TRBV11-3 and TRBJ2-3, with TRBD2 as a possible D gene (7 bases). The CDR3 loop spans 15 amino acids. V shed 0 bases and J shed 6 bases, with 13 bases lying between them. Looked up from germline, CDR1 is SGHNT and CDR2 is YENEEA. Here the CDR3 DNA reads TGTGCCAGCAGCTTAGATGGGGGGGCGAGTGATACGCAGTATTTT. It specifies CASSLDGGASDTQYF.

The gene calls are TRBV27 and TRBJ2-7; 9 bases are a match to TRBD1. The germline gives CDR1 MNHEY, CDR2 SMNVEV (reference sequence). This CDR3 has 14 residues. With 6 bases clipped from V and 3 bases from J, the junction kept 6 bases outside the gene matches. The CDR3, as DNA: TGTGCCAGCAGCTTCACAGGGGGCGGCTACGAGCAGTACTTC. This codes for CASSFTGGGYEQYF.

This clone was observed a few times. The chain joins TRBV4-1 to TRBJ1-1; 8 nucleotides align to TRBD1. Germline lookup yields CDR1 MGHRA and CDR2 YSYEKL. This CDR3 region has 17 residues. V was pared by 4 bases and J by 2 bases, with 12 bases of the junction left unmatched. The CDR3 region has the DNA TGCGCCAGCAGCCGAGTCCCCTTGGGACAGGCTAACACTGAAGCTTTCTTT. It translates to CASSRVPLGQANTEAFF.